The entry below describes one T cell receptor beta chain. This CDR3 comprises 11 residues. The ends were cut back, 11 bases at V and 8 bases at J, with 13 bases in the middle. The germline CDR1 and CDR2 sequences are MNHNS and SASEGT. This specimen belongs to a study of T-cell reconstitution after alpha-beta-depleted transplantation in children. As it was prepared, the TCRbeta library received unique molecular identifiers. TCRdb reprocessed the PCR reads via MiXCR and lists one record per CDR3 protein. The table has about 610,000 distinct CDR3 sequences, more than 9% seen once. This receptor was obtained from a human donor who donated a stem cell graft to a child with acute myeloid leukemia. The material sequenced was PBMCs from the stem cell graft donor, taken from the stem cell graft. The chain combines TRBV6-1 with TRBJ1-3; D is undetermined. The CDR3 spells CAGGHVDTIYF. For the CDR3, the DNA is TGTGCCGGCGGGCATGTCGACACCATATATTTT.